One and the same sample provided the 26 T cell receptor beta chains below, sequenced in a study of blood T cell repertoires in COVID-19. Sequencing was performed with immunoSEQ multiplex PCR; in TCRdb, only in-frame clones are kept and a portion is missing. In the table there are a few hundred thousand clones, about four fifths of which are singletons. Sequenced sample: peripheral blood. These receptors all stem from a woman between 18 and 29 years old with acute or convalescent COVID-19.

J is TRBJ2-7 and V is TRBV7-9; 9 positions match TRBD1. Per the germline V gene, CDR1 is SEHNR and CDR2 is FQNEAQ (reference sequence). CDR3 length: 15 amino acids. After removal of 3 bases from V and 4 bases from J, the junction contained 7 bases not matched to a gene. CDR3 loop: CASSFRRQGEYEQYF. The CDR3 DNA follows: TGTGCCAGCAGCTTTCGGAGACAGGGGGAGTACGAGCAGTACTTC. Looking up the rest from reference TRBV7-9 and TRBJ2-7 gives the full variable domain: DTGVSQNPRHKITKRGQNVTFRCDPISEHNRLYWYRQTLGQGPEFLTYFQNEAQLEKSRLLSDRFSAERPKGSFSTLEIQRTEQGDSAMYLCASSFRRQGEYEQYFGPGTRLTVT.

CDR3 nucleotide sequence: TGCGCCAGCAGCCCCAGCGGGAGGGTCAACACCGGGGAGCTGTTTTTT. It encodes CASSPSGRVNTGELFF. The V gene is TRBV5-1, the J gene TRBJ2-2; 10 nucleotides agree with TRBD2. The germline gives CDR1 SGHRS, CDR2 YFSETQ. This CDR3 region has 16 residues. V was clipped by 4 bases and J by 2 bases; unmatched bases: 5.

This chain connects TRBV7-2 to TRBJ2-2; 9 nucleotides agree with TRBD2. The V gene end was trimmed by 5 bases and the J gene end by 4 bases; junction bases not matched to a gene: 8. There are 16 residues in the CDR3. Germline V gene lookup returns CDR1 SGHTA and CDR2 FQGNSA. DNA for the CDR3: TGTGCCAGCAGCCACTCTAGCGGGACGGGCACCGGGGAGCTGTTTTTT. Residues: CASSHSSGTGTGELFF.

V gene TRBV28 combines with J gene TRBJ1-2, with a weak D call TRBD1 (5 bases). CDR1 is MDHEN and CDR2 is SYDVKM in the germline V gene. The CDR3 contains 14 residues. The germline V and J ends were trimmed by 3 bases and 4 bases, with 12 bases remaining between them. CDR3 DNA sequence: TGTGCCAGCAGTTTGGGGGGTTTGGGCTATGGCTACACCTTC. It translates to CASSLGGLGYGYTF.

CDR3 amino acids: CASSLIRSGVNEQYF. CDR3 nucleotide sequence: TGTGCCAGCAGTTTAATCAGAAGCGGGGTGAACGAGCAGTACTTC. This chain links TRBV27 with TRBJ2-7; TRBD2 matches 7 bases. From germline, CDR1 is MNHEY and CDR2 SMNVEV (reference sequence). CDR3 size: 15 residues. The V segment lost 2 bases and the J segment 5 bases; nucleotides outside the gene matches: 9.

The chain uses TRBV4-3 and TRBJ2-2, with a tentative D call TRBD2 (6 bases). V lost 1 base and J lost 4, with 10 bases in between. The CDR3 is 15 residues long. CDR1 and CDR2 (germline): LGHNA, YSLEER. This chain's CDR3 is CASSQGGAGTGELFF. The CDR3 DNA reads TGCGCCAGCAGCCAAGGAGGAGCGGGCACCGGGGAGCTGTTTTTT.

V gene TRBV7-2 combines with J gene TRBJ1-1; 7 bases agree with TRBD1. Trimming took 0 bases from V and 0 from J; bases not matched to a gene: 7. CDR1 is SGHTA and CDR2 is FQGNSA in the germline V gene. The CDR3 loop spans 17 amino acids. In DNA form, the CDR3 reads TGTGCCAGCAGCTTAGCGGCAGGGGGGTACTTGAACACTGAAGCTTTCTTT. The encoded protein is CASSLAAGGYLNTEAFF.

This clone was picked up many times. This chain joins TRBV5-1 and TRBJ2-7; D might be TRBD2 (7 bases). CDR3 length equals 16 residues. Trimming removed 4 bases from V and 6 bases from J, with 23 bases in between. Germline V CDR1 and CDR2: SGHRS, YFSETQ. Written as DNA, the CDR3 is TGCGCCAGCAGCCCCGGAGGGGGGGCGGCGATGGGCGAGCAGTACTTC. Protein sequence: CASSPGGGAAMGEQYF.

The chain uses TRBV30 and TRBJ1-1, with D perhaps TRBD1 (5 bases). CDR3 size: 13 residues. CDR1 is GTSNPN and CDR2 is SVGIG in the germline V gene (reference sequence). Trimming pared 8 bases from V and 0 bases from J, leaving 13 bases between. CDR3 nucleotides: TGTGCCAGTCGGGACTACATGAACACTGAAGCTTTCTTT. Its protein product is CASRDYMNTEAFF.

The chain is built from TRBV5-5 and TRBJ2-7, with D unresolved. This CDR3 is built from 13 residues. CDR1 is SGHKS and CDR2 is YYEKEE in the germline V gene (reference sequence). Trimming stripped 1 base from V and 2 bases from J, with 7 bases between. This CDR3 reads CASSLNSPYEQYF. CDR3 sequence (DNA): TGTGCCAGCAGCTTGAACAGCCCCTACGAGCAGTACTTC.

The V call is TRBV9, the J call TRBJ2-5; D is possibly TRBD2 (6 bases). The CDR3 extends over 15 amino acids. Between the trimmed V and J ends, which lost 0 bases and 5 bases, there was a span of 14 bases. Per germline, CDR1 SGDLS and CDR2 YYNGEE. CDR3 residues: CASSVAAGEGETQYF. Written as DNA, the CDR3 is TGTGCCAGCAGCGTAGCAGCGGGCGAGGGGGAGACCCAGTACTTC.

This chain links TRBV10-2 with TRBJ2-7; 7 bases are shared with TRBD1. With V trimmed by 5 bases and J by 6 bases, 7 bases remained unmatched. The CDR3 extends over 13 amino acids. Germline loops: CDR1 WSHSY, CDR2 SAAADI. CDR3 in amino acids: CASSPRTGGEQYF. The CDR3 bases are TGCGCCAGCAGTCCCCGGACAGGCGGCGAGCAGTACTTC.

This chain uses TRBV25-1 with TRBJ1-3, with a tentative D call TRBD1 (6 bases). The ends were cut back, 8 bases at V and 2 bases at J, with 10 bases in the middle. This CDR3 region has 13 residues. Germline lookup yields CDR1 MGHDK and CDR2 SYGVNS. For the CDR3, the DNA is TGTGCCAGCCAGGGGAAGGCTGGAAACACCATATATTTT. Its protein is CASQGKAGNTIYF.

The chain uses TRBV6-1 and TRBJ1-2; 11 bases align to TRBD1. V shed 1 base and J 7 bases; nucleotides not matched to a gene: 5. Germline lookup yields CDR1 MNHNS and CDR2 SASEGT. The CDR3 length is 15 residues. The CDR3 reads CASSEGGTGGGGYTF. CDR3 coding DNA: TGTGCCAGCAGTGAAGGGGGGACAGGGGGTGGTGGCTACACCTTC.

This clone was observed a few times. The rearrangement links TRBV4-1 to TRBJ2-1; D is ambiguous. The V end lost 0 bases, the J end lost 6 bases, and 9 bases lay between the germline ends. The CDR3 length is 14 residues. The germline V gene encodes CDR1 MGHRA and CDR2 YSYEKL. The CDR3 nucleotides are TGCGCCAGCAGCCAAGAGCCCTTAGCCAATGAGCAGTTCTTC. It codes for CASSQEPLANEQFF.

This chain links TRBV9 with TRBJ2-4, with D possibly being TRBD1 (5 bases). Trimming took off 0 bases at V and 7 bases at J, with 14 bases between the two ends. Germline loops: CDR1 SGDLS, CDR2 YYNGEE. The CDR3 sequence is 15 residues long. The CDR3: CASSVGWGTGNIQYF. The CDR3 DNA sequence: TGTGCCAGCAGCGTAGGATGGGGCACCGGGAACATTCAGTACTTC.

The chain couples TRBV7-2 to TRBJ1-6; 7 bases fit TRBD1. After removal of 0 bases from V and 6 bases from J, the junction contained 11 bases not matched to a gene. Germline CDR1 reads SGHTA; CDR2 reads FQGNSA. This CDR3 spans 18 amino acids. Written as DNA, the CDR3 is TGTGCCAGCAGCTTAGCCGCCACCGCCGGGACAGCTAATTCACCCCTCCACTTT. Its protein is CASSLAATAGTANSPLHF.

The chain combines TRBV14 with TRBJ1-3, with TRBD1 matching over 7 bases. CDR1 and CDR2 from the germline V gene are SGHDN and FVKESK. V shed 2 bases, J shed 0 bases, and the junction held 13 bases outside the gene matches. This CDR3 comprises 19 residues. The CDR3 spells CASSQSPVRTGLSGNTIYF. The CDR3 nucleotides are TGTGCCAGCAGCCAAAGTCCAGTCCGGACAGGACTCTCTGGAAACACCATATATTTT.

V and J are TRBV2 and TRBJ2-2; the D gene is possibly TRBD1 (5 bases). Germline V lookup: CDR1 SNHLY, CDR2 FYNNEI. V was pared by 4 bases and J by 6 bases, with 12 bases between. The CDR3 spans 14 residues. Written as DNA, the CDR3 is TGTGCCAGCAGTGCCGGTTGGGGCCCCGGGGAGCTGTTTTTT. Translated: CASSAGWGPGELFF.

The chain uses TRBV19 and TRBJ2-1, with D maybe TRBD2 (6 bases). The V end was cut by 5 bases, the J end by 7 bases, with 12 bases between. This CDR3 region has 13 residues. CDR1 and CDR2 (germline): LNHDA, SQIVND (reference sequence). The CDR3 loop reads CASSASGGNEQFF. DNA for the CDR3: TGTGCCAGTAGTGCCTCCGGGGGAAATGAGCAGTTCTTC.

The chain has TRBV10-2 and TRBJ1-1, with D possibly TRBD1 on 5 matching bases. The CDR3 consists of 15 residues. From germline, CDR1 is WSHSY and CDR2 SAAADI. Trimming cost V 0 bases and J 1 base, with 9 bases left between them. The CDR3: CASSESVGGNTEAFF. The CDR3 coding sequence is TGCGCCAGCAGTGAGTCGGTCGGGGGGAACACTGAAGCTTTCTTT.

The chain joins TRBV6-5 to TRBJ2-1; 8 positions agree with TRBD1. The length of the CDR3 is 15 residues. Unmatched junction bases numbered 3, after V lost 3 bases and J lost 2 bases. Germline V gene data show CDR1 as MNHEY and CDR2 as SVGAGI. CDR3 coding DNA: TGTGCCAGCAGTTATACAGGGGGGACCTACAATGAGCAGTTCTTC. Translated, it gives CASSYTGGTYNEQFF.

The chain couples TRBV19 to TRBJ2-7, with a tentative D call TRBD1 (6 bases). CDR3 size: 13 residues. The V gene's germline CDR1 is LNHDA and CDR2 SQIVND (reference sequence). Trimming took 4 bases from V and 2 from J, leaving 9 bases between them. CDR3 nucleotides: TGTGCCAGTAGTAAAACAGGGCCCTACGAGCAGTACTTC. It codes for CASSKTGPYEQYF.

This CDR3 is CASSDGTGGYTF. The DNA of the CDR3 is TGTGCCAGCAGTGATGGGACAGGGGGCTACACCTTC. V usage is TRBV6-1 and J usage is TRBJ1-2; TRBD1 aligns across 9 bases. The V gene end was trimmed by 3 bases and the J gene end by 8 bases; junction bases not matched to a gene: 1. The CDR3 sequence is 12 residues long. The germline gives CDR1 MNHNS, CDR2 SASEGT.

The chain joins TRBV18 to TRBJ1-5; D might be TRBD1 (6 bases). The V end was cut by 9 bases, the J end by 1 base, with 19 bases between. Germline CDR1 and CDR2: KGHSH and LQKENI. The CDR3 totals 16 residues. CDR3 bases: TGTGCCAGTACCGGCTGGGGGCGAGACAGCAATCAGCCCCAGCATTTT. Translating gives CASTGWGRDSNQPQHF.

The rearrangement uses TRBV4-3 and TRBJ2-5; the match to TRBD2 covers 8 bases. The CDR3 covers 21 residues. The V gene's germline CDR1 is LGHNA and CDR2 YSLEER. V was clipped by 1 base and J by 5 bases; unmatched bases: 24. The CDR3 nucleotides read TGCGCCAGCAGCCAAGTTTATCCCCCTCAAGGGGCGGGAGGACCCCGGGAGACCCAGTACTTC. This sequence encodes CASSQVYPPQGAGGPRETQYF.